Presented here are 27 T cell receptor beta chains from one specimen sequenced in a study of shared clonotypes between healthy human individuals. Assay: immunoSEQ multiplex PCR; the TCRdb copy retains only in-frame clones and omits some. Of roughly 1 million clones in the sample, about 75% are singletons; the top ten hold roughly 1.5%. Material for sequencing was memory CD4+ T cells sorted from blood. Regarding subset: CD45RA-negative fraction. The origin of the receptors is a man younger than 35 in good health.

This clone was counted between two and nine times. The V call is TRBV4-1, the J call TRBJ1-6, with D unclear. Looked up from germline, CDR1 is MGHRA and CDR2 is YSYEKL. V was clipped by 5 bases and J by 12 bases, with 14 bases between them. The CDR3 spans 13 residues. The CDR3 is CASSSRPSGPLHF. Here the CDR3 DNA reads TGCGCCAGCAGCTCGCGACCTAGCGGACCCCTCCACTTT.

This chain connects TRBV10-2 to TRBJ1-6; TRBD1 agrees at 7 bases. Germline CDR1 reads WSHSY; CDR2 reads SAAADI. Germline trimming cut 2 bases from V and 8 bases from J; bases unmatched to any gene: 12. CDR3 size: 17 residues. The CDR3 sequence: CASSEGLGQPLDSPLHF. DNA for the CDR3: TGCGCCAGCAGTGAGGGTCTGGGACAGCCGTTGGATTCACCCCTCCACTTT.

The rearrangement joins TRBV21-1 to TRBJ2-6; the table assigns TRBD1, which was not confirmed against the DNA. TRBV21-1 represents a pseudogene. This CDR3 has 16 residues. CDR3 coding DNA: TGTGCCACCCGAGCTACAGGGGTCCCTGGGGCCAACGTCCTGACTTTC. Its translation is CATRATGVPGANVLTF.

This clone has only one observation. The chain is built from TRBV7-2 and TRBJ1-2, with TRBD1 matching 7 bases. The germline CDR1 and CDR2 sequences are SGHTA and FQGNSA. The CDR3 spans 13 residues. Trimming took 5 bases from V and 7 from J; bases not matched to a gene: 7. The CDR3 sequence is CASSREGAGGYTF. DNA for the CDR3: TGTGCCAGCAGCCGGGAGGGGGCAGGTGGCTACACCTTC.

The V call is TRBV18, the J call TRBJ2-7, with D possibly matching TRBD2 (5 bases). The CDR3 runs 13 residues. CDR1 and CDR2 (germline): KGHSH, LQKENI. V shed 0 bases and J shed 9 bases, with 12 bases lying between them. In nucleotides, the CDR3 is TGTGCCAGCTCACCACCGGCTCGGACTGGGCAGTACTTC. It codes for CASSPPARTGQYF.

The chain employs TRBV5-6 and TRBJ2-7; D possibly corresponds to TRBD2 (5 bases). Trimming left V 4 bases short and J 3 bases short, with 11 bases between. The CDR3 spans 13 residues. The germline gives CDR1 SGHDT, CDR2 YYEEEE. CDR3 bases: TGTGCCAGCAGCGACCCACGGGGCTACGAGCAGTACTTC. This encodes CASSDPRGYEQYF.

The sample holds a few counts of this clone. The V call is TRBV7-2, the J call TRBJ1-1; unclear D gene. CDR1 is SGHTA, CDR2 FQGNSA, per germline. V was cut by 1 base and J by 5 bases, with 8 bases left in between. This CDR3 spans 13 amino acids. CDR3 bases: TGTGCCAGCAGCTTAGGGTTAGTAACTGAAGCTTTCTTT. Protein sequence: CASSLGLVTEAFF.

This clone was counted between two and nine times. This rearrangement joins TRBV5-4 to TRBJ1-1, with D perhaps matching TRBD1 (5 bases). Looked up from germline, CDR1 is SGHNT and CDR2 is YYREEE (reference sequence). V was shortened by 4 bases and J by 0 bases, with 10 bases between the two germline ends. CDR3 size: 14 residues. CDR3 region: CASSPGILNTEAFF. CDR3 nucleotide sequence: TGTGCCAGCAGCCCAGGGATATTGAACACTGAAGCTTTCTTT.

This rearrangement joins TRBV15 to TRBJ2-7, with TRBD2 matching over 7 bases. This CDR3 spans 15 amino acids. Trimming cost V 0 bases and J 7 bases; bases outside gene matches: 9. Germline CDR1 is LNHNV and CDR2 is YYDKDF (reference sequence). CDR3 residues: CATSREQGGVSEQYF. Here the CDR3 DNA reads TGTGCCACCAGCAGAGAGCAGGGAGGGGTGAGTGAGCAGTACTTC.

The gene calls are TRBV19 and TRBJ2-2; 11 positions agree with TRBD1. Germline V gene data show CDR1 as LNHDA and CDR2 as SQIVND (reference sequence). This CDR3 is 16 amino acids long. V shed 6 bases, J shed 5 bases, and the junction held 8 bases outside the gene matches. The CDR3 region is CASRNPGTGGTGELFF. The DNA for the CDR3 is TGTGCCAGTAGGAACCCAGGGACAGGGGGTACCGGGGAGCTGTTTTTT.

This chain connects TRBV28 to TRBJ2-3, with TRBD2 as a possible D gene (5 bases). CDR3 length equals 16 residues. The V end was cut by 4 bases, the J end by 4 bases, with 18 bases between. The germline V gene has CDR1 MDHEN and CDR2 SYDVKM. The CDR3 reads CASSSGLRVRADTQYF. DNA for the CDR3: TGTGCCAGCAGTTCCGGACTCCGGGTAAGGGCAGATACGCAGTATTTT.

V usage is TRBV30 and J usage is TRBJ1-3, with D possibly being TRBD1 (5 bases). The CDR3 sequence is 14 residues long. Germline V gene lookup returns CDR1 GTSNPN and CDR2 SVGIG (reference sequence). Trimming took off 0 bases at V and 3 bases at J, with 9 bases between the two ends. The CDR3 is CAWSVDSNGNTIYF. The CDR3 nucleotides read TGTGCCTGGAGTGTTGACAGCAATGGAAACACCATATATTTT. Looking up the rest from reference TRBV30 and TRBJ1-3 gives the full variable domain: SQTIHQWPATLVQPVGSPLSLECTVEGTSNPNLYWYRQAAGRGLQLLFYSVGIGQISSEVPQNLSASRPQDRQFILSSKKLLLSDSGFYLCAWSVDSNGNTIYFGEGSWLTVV.

This chain joins TRBV30 and TRBJ2-7; possible D gene TRBD1, 6 bases. Trimming took off 2 bases at V and 3 bases at J, with 11 bases between the two ends. CDR3 length: 13 residues. Germline lookup yields CDR1 GTSNPN and CDR2 SVGIG (reference sequence). DNA for the CDR3: TGTGCCTGGAGTCGGACAGATCTCTACGAGCAGTACTTC. Translation: CAWSRTDLYEQYF.

This chain joins TRBV19 and TRBJ1-4; perhaps TRBD1 as D (5 bases). The CDR3 covers 15 residues. Germline V gives CDR1 LNHDA, CDR2 SQIVND (reference sequence). With 1 base removed from V and 3 bases from J, the gap between germline ends came to 9 bases. CDR3 sequence: CASSIGGTANEKLFF. DNA of the CDR3: TGTGCCAGTAGTATAGGAGGGACGGCTAATGAAAAACTGTTTTTT.

The V and J genes are TRBV27 and TRBJ1-6, with a possible D match to TRBD1 (5 bases). Germline V gives CDR1 MNHEY, CDR2 SMNVEV (reference sequence). This CDR3 is 14 amino acids long. V gave up 2 bases and J gave up 10 bases, with 12 bases separating them. Here the CDR3 reads CASSLMGGGSPLHF. CDR3 DNA: TGTGCCAGCAGTTTAATGGGGGGAGGATCACCCCTCCACTTT.

The chain carries TRBV5-1 and TRBJ2-1, with D maybe TRBD1 (5 bases). This CDR3 has 13 amino acids. The V end lost 2 bases, the J end lost 9 bases, and 12 bases lay between the germline ends. CDR1 and CDR2 from the germline V gene are SGHRS and YFSETQ. CDR3 protein: CASSFQGTGEQFF. The CDR3 coding sequence is TGCGCCAGCAGCTTTCAGGGTACTGGTGAGCAGTTCTTC.

This clone turned up a few times. In the same sample, other DNA sequences code for this CDR3. V is TRBV2 and J is TRBJ2-1, with D maybe TRBD2 (5 bases). Per germline, CDR1 SNHLY and CDR2 FYNNEI. V was shortened by 5 bases and J by 3 bases, with 5 bases between the two germline ends. The CDR3 length is 12 residues. In DNA form, the CDR3 reads TGTGCCAGCAGTCGGGACTACAATGAGCAGTTCTTC. It translates to CASSRDYNEQFF.

The chain employs TRBV5-1 and TRBJ2-1; D is perhaps TRBD2 (6 bases). V shed 4 bases and J shed 1 base, with 18 bases lying between them. CDR3 length: 17 residues. In germline, CDR1 is SGHRS, CDR2 YFSETQ. The CDR3 region is CASSGLGYGGSYNEQFF. CDR3 DNA: TGCGCCAGCAGCGGATTGGGTTACGGGGGTTCCTACAATGAGCAGTTCTTC.

The table lists this clone with a count of one. This sequence joins TRBV5-4 and TRBJ2-7; TRBD2 aligns across 10 bases. Trimming took 5 bases from V and 5 from J; bases not matched to a gene: 7. CDR1 and CDR2 (germline): SGHNT, YYREEE (reference sequence). CDR3 length equals 14 residues. CDR3 DNA: TGTGCCAGCAGTGCCGGGACTAGCGTTAACGAGCAGTACTTC. Translated, it gives CASSAGTSVNEQYF.

Worth noting for this clone: This sample also contains other DNA sequences that code for the same CDR3. The chain has TRBV7-9 and TRBJ2-2; D unclear. Trimming stripped 4 bases from V and 4 bases from J, with 4 bases between. The CDR3 totals 12 residues. In germline, CDR1 is SEHNR, CDR2 FQNEAQ (reference sequence). CDR3 region: CASSSSTGELFF. The CDR3 DNA reads as TGTGCCAGCAGCTCGAGCACCGGGGAGCTGTTTTTT.

This chain connects TRBV28 to TRBJ2-3, with D uncertain. The CDR3 covers 14 residues. V gave up 2 bases and J gave up 0 bases, with 6 bases separating them. Germline CDR1 reads MDHEN; CDR2 reads SYDVKM. CDR3 in DNA: TGTGCCAGCAGTTTAGAGGCGAGCACAGATACGCAGTATTTT. This sequence encodes CASSLEASTDTQYF.

The chain employs TRBV28 and TRBJ2-7; 9 nucleotides line up with TRBD2. Germline CDR1 and CDR2: MDHEN and SYDVKM. CDR3 length: 15 amino acids. V was pared by 5 bases and J by 6 bases, with 11 bases of the junction left unmatched. The CDR3 DNA reads TGTGCCAGCAGTAGATCGGGACTAGCTGGCGGCGAGCAGTACTTC. It codes for CASSRSGLAGGEQYF.

CDR3 amino acids: CATSTTRTGGGELFF. The CDR3 coding sequence is TGTGCCACCAGCACCACTAGGACAGGGGGCGGGGAGCTGTTTTTT. V and J are TRBV15 and TRBJ2-2; 10 nucleotides match TRBD1. CDR1 is LNHNV and CDR2 is YYDKDF in the germline V gene (reference sequence). This CDR3 spans 15 amino acids. The J segment lost 7 bases and the V segment lost 4 bases, leaving 6 bases of the junction unmatched.

The chain couples TRBV5-1 to TRBJ2-5; D perhaps matches TRBD2 (5 bases). The V gene lost 3 bases and the J gene lost 5 bases, with 14 bases spanning the gap. There are 14 residues in the CDR3. Germline assignment: CDR1 SGHRS and CDR2 YFSETQ. The CDR3 DNA is TGCGCCAGCAGCTCGACGGGGATTGGGGAGACCCAGTACTTC. It yields the protein CASSSTGIGETQYF.

This chain uses TRBV19 with TRBJ1-1; D unclear. Between the trimmed V and J ends, which lost 4 bases and 6 bases, there was a span of 12 bases. In germline, CDR1 is LNHDA, CDR2 SQIVND (reference sequence). The CDR3 spans 13 residues. CDR3 protein: CASSTHKPPEAFF. CDR3 bases: TGTGCCAGTAGTACACACAAACCCCCTGAAGCTTTCTTT.

The chain joins TRBV18 to TRBJ2-7; possible D gene TRBD1, 5 bases. This CDR3 region has 12 residues. CDR1 is KGHSH, CDR2 LQKENI, per germline. The V end lost 5 bases, the J end lost 4 bases, and 9 bases lay between the germline ends. The CDR3 reads CASSIQGYEQYF. CDR3 nucleotides: TGTGCCAGCTCAATCCAGGGTTACGAGCAGTACTTC.

V usage is TRBV28 and J usage is TRBJ1-2; D gene ambiguous. The CDR3 consists of 15 residues. The V gene's germline CDR1 is MDHEN and CDR2 SYDVKM. Between the trimmed V and J ends, which lost 2 bases and 7 bases, there was a span of 17 bases. CDR3 sequence reads: CASSLPSAQSSGYTF. The CDR3 coding sequence is TGTGCCAGCAGTTTACCCAGCGCCCAATCAAGTGGCTACACCTTC.